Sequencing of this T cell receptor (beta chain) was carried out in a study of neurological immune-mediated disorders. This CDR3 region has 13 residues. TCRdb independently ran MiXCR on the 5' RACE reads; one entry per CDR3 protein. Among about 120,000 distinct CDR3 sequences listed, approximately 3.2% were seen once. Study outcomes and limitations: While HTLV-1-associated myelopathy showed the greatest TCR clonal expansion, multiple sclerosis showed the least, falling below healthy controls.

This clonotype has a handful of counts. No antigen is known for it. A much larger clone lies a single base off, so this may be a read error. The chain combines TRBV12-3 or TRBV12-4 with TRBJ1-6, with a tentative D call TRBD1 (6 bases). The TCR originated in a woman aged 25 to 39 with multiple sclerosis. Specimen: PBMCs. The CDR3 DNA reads TGTGCCAGCAGTTTGGGGGCTAATTCACACCTCCACTTT. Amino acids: CASSLGANSHLHF.